This T cell receptor beta chain was sequenced during a study of PD-1 blockade in classical Hodgkin lymphoma. The study, taken as a whole, reports: Underlying causes for the observed repertoire differences were not defined, possibly disease activity or prior therapy.

This CDR3 comprises 18 residues. The germline V gene encodes CDR1 MGHRA and CDR2 YSYEKL. V lost 1 base and J lost 7; bases outside the gene matches: 15. About this clone itself: The antigen remains unidentified.

Assay: immunoSEQ multiplex PCR; the TCRdb copy retains only in-frame clones and omits some. The profile covers roughly 20,000 clones, with roughly 83% appearing a single time and roughly 6.4% taken by the ten largest. Every one of the patients relapsed after autologous stem cell transplantation (brentuximab vedotin exposure was variable). This sample comprised peripheral blood mononuclear cells (PBMCs), obtained at baseline. The receptor was isolated from a human donor with classical Hodgkin lymphoma. The chain combines TRBV4-1 with TRBJ2-2; 7 nucleotides line up with TRBD2. The CDR3 protein is CASSQVPVGGWTSGELFF. CDR3 nucleotides: TGCGCCAGCAGCCAAGTCCCTGTGGGGGGGTGGACCAGCGGGGAGCTGTTTTTT.